Below are 10 T cell receptor beta chains sequenced from a single sample in a study of high-grade serous ovarian cancer treatment subgroups. The assay was immunoSEQ multiplex PCR, and TCRdb's table has in-frame clones only and misses some. The data show 11,000 or so clones, 83% seen once. Tumor samples were taken before definitive surgery or chemotherapy. Sequenced sample: tumor tissue. All receptors derive from a human donor with high-grade serous ovarian cancer.

The V and J genes are TRBV7-9 and TRBJ2-5, with 13 bases matching TRBD2. CDR1 is SEHNR, CDR2 FQNEAQ, per germline (reference sequence). The V gene end was trimmed by 5 bases and the J gene end by 5 bases; junction bases not matched to a gene: 5. The CDR3 has 15 amino acids. As DNA, the CDR3 is TGTGCCAGCAGCCCGCAGACTAGCGGGAGGGAGACCCAGTACTTC. Translation gives CASSPQTSGRETQYF.

The V and J genes are TRBV7-3 and TRBJ2-5; 8 bases line up with TRBD2. Per germline, CDR1 SGHTA and CDR2 FQGTGA. CDR3 length: 15 residues. J gave up 9 bases and V 5 bases, and 14 bases lay outside the gene matches. CDR3 nucleotides: TGTGCCAGCAGCCAAACGGGACTAGAAAGCGCCCCCCAGTACTTC. It translates to CASSQTGLESAPQYF. Full variable domain (outside the CDR3, taken from reference TRBV7-3 and TRBJ2-5): GAGVSQTPSNKVTEKGKYVELRCDPISGHTALYWYRQSLGQGPEFLIYFQGTGAADDSGLPNDRFFAVRPEGSVSTLKIQRTERGDSAVYLCASSQTGLESAPQYFGPGTRLLVL.

This clone was picked up one time. The chain recombines TRBV7-2 with TRBJ2-1, with 7 bases matching TRBD2. This CDR3 region has 15 residues. Trimming took 5 bases from V and 7 from J; bases not matched to a gene: 11. The germline CDR1 and CDR2 sequences are SGHTA and FQGNSA. The CDR3 DNA follows: TGTGCCAGCAGCCAACAAAGCGGGGTGGGGAATGAGCAGTTCTTC. It translates to CASSQQSGVGNEQFF.

This chain uses TRBV5-1 with TRBJ2-6; TRBD1 matches 7 bases. There are 17 residues in the CDR3. Trimming cost V 4 bases and J 0 bases; bases outside gene matches: 7. The germline V gene encodes CDR1 SGHRS and CDR2 YFSETQ. CDR3 amino acids: CASSLGQVTSGANVLTF. In DNA form, the CDR3 reads TGCGCCAGCAGCCTTGGACAGGTCACCTCTGGGGCCAACGTCCTGACTTTC.

The chain uses TRBV10-3 and TRBJ2-3; tentatively, D is TRBD1 or TRBD2 (5 bases each). With 0 bases removed from V and 4 bases from J, the gap between germline ends came to 11 bases. The CDR3 loop spans 15 amino acids. CDR1 and CDR2 from the germline V gene are ENHRY and SYGVKD. CDR3 in amino acids: CAISESKGPADTQYF. In DNA, the CDR3 is TGTGCCATCAGTGAGTCAAAGGGACCGGCAGATACGCAGTATTTT.

V and J are TRBV27 and TRBJ1-6; tentative D call: TRBD1 (6 bases). V was shortened by 8 bases and J by 7 bases, with 18 bases between the two germline ends. CDR1 and CDR2 (germline): MNHEY, SMNVEV (reference sequence). This CDR3 contains 15 residues. The CDR3 nucleotides are TGTGCCAGCGGTGTCCCCAGGGGCTTGAATTCACCCCTCCACTTT. It is translated as CASGVPRGLNSPLHF.

The chain links TRBV11-2 to TRBJ2-7; TRBD2 agrees at 13 bases. V shed 5 bases and J 0 bases; nucleotides not matched to a gene: 7. This CDR3 region has 17 residues. The germline gives CDR1 SGHAT, CDR2 FQNNGV. The CDR3 sequence: CASSVRLAGGPSYEQYF. CDR3 nucleotides: TGTGCCAGCAGCGTAAGACTAGCGGGAGGCCCCTCCTACGAGCAGTACTTC.

V gene TRBV7-9 combines with J gene TRBJ1-5, with TRBD1 matching 7 bases. CDR1 is SEHNR, CDR2 FQNEAQ, per germline (reference sequence). The CDR3 totals 14 residues. J was trimmed by 6 bases and V by 5 bases; bases with no gene match: 7. The CDR3 bases are TGTGCCAGCAGCCCCGCGACAGGGACTCAGCCCCAGCATTTT. It yields the protein CASSPATGTQPQHF.

V usage is TRBV10-3 and J usage is TRBJ1-6; TRBD1 might be the D (6 bases). V was shortened by 6 bases and J by 6 bases, with 12 bases between the two germline ends. The CDR3 has 14 residues. Germline V gene lookup returns CDR1 ENHRY and CDR2 SYGVKD. CDR3 in amino acids: CAIRTDRSNSPLHF. As DNA, the CDR3 is TGTGCCATCAGAACCGACAGGTCTAATTCACCCCTCCACTTT.

This chain joins TRBV11-2 and TRBJ2-6; TRBD1 agrees at 7 bases. The CDR3 is 18 amino acids. CDR1 and CDR2 (germline): SGHAT, FQNNGV. The junction had 6 bases not matched to a gene; V was cut back by 1 base and J by 0 bases. DNA for the CDR3: TGTGCCAGCAGCTTAGGTGTGGGACAGCTCTCTGGGGCCAACGTCCTGACTTTC. This translates into CASSLGVGQLSGANVLTF.